The present T cell receptor (beta chain) was sequenced within a study of shared clonotypes between healthy human individuals. Profiled with immunoSEQ multiplex PCR; TCRdb holds only in-frame clones, not every one. The sample lists around 640,000 clones, about 95% occurring once. V shed 3 bases and J shed 2 bases, with 7 bases lying between them. This CDR3 comprises 13 residues. Germline loops: CDR1 MDHEN, CDR2 SYDVKM. Naive CD8 populations comprised CD45RO-negative cells positively selected for CCR7, excluding terminally differentiated effector memory CD45RA+ cells. As for this clone: Other nucleotide sequences in the sample specify the same CDR3.

The sequenced sample consisted of naive CD8+ T cells sorted from blood. This rearrangement joins TRBV28 to TRBJ1-1; D gene ambiguous. The sequence was collected from a woman aged 25 to 39 in good health. In DNA, the CDR3 is TGTGCCAGCAGTTTTTACAAAAACACTGAAGCTTTCTTT. This encodes CASSFYKNTEAFF.